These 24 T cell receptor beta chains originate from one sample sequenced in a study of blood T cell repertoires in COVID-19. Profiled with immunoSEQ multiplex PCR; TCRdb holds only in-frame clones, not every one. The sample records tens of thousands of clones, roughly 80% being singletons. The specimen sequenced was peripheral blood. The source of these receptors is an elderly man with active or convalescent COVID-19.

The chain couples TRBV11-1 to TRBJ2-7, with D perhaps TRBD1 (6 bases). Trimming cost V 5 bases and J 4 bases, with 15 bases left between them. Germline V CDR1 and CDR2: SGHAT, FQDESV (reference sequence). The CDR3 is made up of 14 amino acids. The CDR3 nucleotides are TGTGCCAGCAGCGCTACAGGGTTCAGTTACGAGCAGTACTTC. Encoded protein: CASSATGFSYEQYF. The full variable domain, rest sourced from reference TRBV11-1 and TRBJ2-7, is EAEVAQSPRYKITEKSQAVAFWCDPISGHATLYWYRQILGQGPELLVQFQDESVVDDSQLPKDRFSAERLKGVDSTLKIQPAELGDSAMYLCASSATGFSYEQYFGPGTRLTVT.

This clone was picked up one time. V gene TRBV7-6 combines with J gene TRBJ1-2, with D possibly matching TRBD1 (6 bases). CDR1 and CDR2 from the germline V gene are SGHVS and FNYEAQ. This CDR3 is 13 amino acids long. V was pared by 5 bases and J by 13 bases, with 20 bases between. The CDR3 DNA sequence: TGTGCCAGCAGCCCCCGTGATAGGGGGAAGGTCACCTTC. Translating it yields CASSPRDRGKVTF.

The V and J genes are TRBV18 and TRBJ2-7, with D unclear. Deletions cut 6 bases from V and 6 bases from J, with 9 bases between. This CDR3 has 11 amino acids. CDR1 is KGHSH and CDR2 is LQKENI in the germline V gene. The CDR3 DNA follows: TGTGCCAGCTCCTCCGCAGGCGAGCAGTACTTC. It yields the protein CASSSAGEQYF.

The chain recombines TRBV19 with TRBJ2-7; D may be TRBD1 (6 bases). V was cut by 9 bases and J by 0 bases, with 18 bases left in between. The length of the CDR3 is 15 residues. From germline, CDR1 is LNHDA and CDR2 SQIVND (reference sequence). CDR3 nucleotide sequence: TGTGCCAGCTCATCCACAGGGTCGGGCTCCTACGAGCAGTACTTC. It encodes CASSSTGSGSYEQYF.

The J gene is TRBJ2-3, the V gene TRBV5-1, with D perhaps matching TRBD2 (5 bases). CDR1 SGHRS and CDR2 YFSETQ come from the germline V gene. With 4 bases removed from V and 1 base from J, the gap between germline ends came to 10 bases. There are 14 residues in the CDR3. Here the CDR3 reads CASSRTVGTDTQYF. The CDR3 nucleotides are TGCGCCAGCAGCCGGACTGTGGGCACAGATACGCAGTATTTT. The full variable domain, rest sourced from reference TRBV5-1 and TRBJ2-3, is KAGVTQTPRYLIKTRGQQVTLSCSPISGHRSVSWYQQTPGQGLQFLFEYFSETQRNKGNFPGRFSGRQFSNSRSEMNVSTLELGDSALYLCASSRTVGTDTQYFGPGTRLTVL.

The CDR3: CASSSKATSGRWTDTQYF. DNA of the CDR3: TGTGCCAGCAGCTCCAAAGCCACTAGCGGGAGGTGGACAGATACGCAGTATTTT. The chain uses TRBV5-4 and TRBJ2-3, with 12 bases matching TRBD2. The CDR3 runs 18 residues. The V gene's germline CDR1 is SGHNT and CDR2 YYREEE (reference sequence). V lost 3 bases and J lost 3; bases outside the gene matches: 11.

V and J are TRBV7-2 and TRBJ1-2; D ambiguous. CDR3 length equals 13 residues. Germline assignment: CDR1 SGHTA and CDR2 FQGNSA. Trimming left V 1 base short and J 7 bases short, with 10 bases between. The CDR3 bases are TGTGCCAGCAGCTTAGAACAGTTTAGTGGCTACACCTTC. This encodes CASSLEQFSGYTF.

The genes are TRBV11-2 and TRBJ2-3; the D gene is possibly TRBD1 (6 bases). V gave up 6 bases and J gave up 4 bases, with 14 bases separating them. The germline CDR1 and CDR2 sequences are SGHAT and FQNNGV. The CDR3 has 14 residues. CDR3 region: CASRQTSGADTQYF. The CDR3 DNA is TGTGCCAGCAGGCAAACGTCAGGGGCAGATACGCAGTATTTT.

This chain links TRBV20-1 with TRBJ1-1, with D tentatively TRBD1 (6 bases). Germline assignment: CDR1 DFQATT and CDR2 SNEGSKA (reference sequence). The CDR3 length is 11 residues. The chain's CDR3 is CSMDSNTEAFF. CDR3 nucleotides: TGCAGCATGGACAGTAACACTGAAGCTTTCTTT.

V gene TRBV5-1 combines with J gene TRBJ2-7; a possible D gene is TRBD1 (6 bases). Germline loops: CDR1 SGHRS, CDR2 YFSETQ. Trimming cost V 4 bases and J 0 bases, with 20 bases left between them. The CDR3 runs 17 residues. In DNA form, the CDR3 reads TGCGCCAGCAGCCCAACTCCCCCAGGGGACCTCTCCTACGAGCAGTACTTC. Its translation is CASSPTPPGDLSYEQYF.

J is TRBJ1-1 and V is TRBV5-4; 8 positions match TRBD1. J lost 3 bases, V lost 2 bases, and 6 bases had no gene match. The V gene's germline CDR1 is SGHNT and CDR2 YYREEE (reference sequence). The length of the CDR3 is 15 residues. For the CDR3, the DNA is TGTGCCAGCAGCTTAACAGGGGGTGGAGACACTGAAGCTTTCTTT. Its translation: CASSLTGGGDTEAFF.

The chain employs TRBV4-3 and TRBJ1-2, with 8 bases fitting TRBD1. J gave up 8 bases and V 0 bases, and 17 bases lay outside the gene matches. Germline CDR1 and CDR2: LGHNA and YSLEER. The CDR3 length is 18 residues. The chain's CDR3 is CASSQDWGTGRMGWGYTF. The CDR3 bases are TGCGCCAGCAGCCAAGATTGGGGGACAGGCCGTATGGGGTGGGGCTACACCTTC.

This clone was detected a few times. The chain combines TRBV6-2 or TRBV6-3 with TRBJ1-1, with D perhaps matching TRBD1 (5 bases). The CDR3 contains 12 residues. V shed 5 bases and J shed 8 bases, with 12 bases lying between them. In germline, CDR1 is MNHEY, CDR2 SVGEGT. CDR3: CASSPGHIEAFF. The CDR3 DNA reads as TGTGCCAGCAGTCCAGGACACATCGAAGCTTTCTTT.

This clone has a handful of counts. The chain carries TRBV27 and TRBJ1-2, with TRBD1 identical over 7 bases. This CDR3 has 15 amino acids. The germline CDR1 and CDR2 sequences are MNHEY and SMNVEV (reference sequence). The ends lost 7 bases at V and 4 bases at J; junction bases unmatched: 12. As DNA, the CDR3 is TGTGCCAGCAAAAGGGGGGCAGGGGGTATCTATGGCTACACCTTC. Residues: CASKRGAGGIYGYTF.

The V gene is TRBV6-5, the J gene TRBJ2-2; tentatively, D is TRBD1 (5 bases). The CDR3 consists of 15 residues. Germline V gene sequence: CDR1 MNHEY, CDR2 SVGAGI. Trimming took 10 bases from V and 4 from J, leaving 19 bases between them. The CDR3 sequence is CAITRDSSGTGELFF. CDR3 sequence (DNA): TGTGCCATCACGAGAGACAGTTCGGGCACCGGGGAGCTGTTTTTT.

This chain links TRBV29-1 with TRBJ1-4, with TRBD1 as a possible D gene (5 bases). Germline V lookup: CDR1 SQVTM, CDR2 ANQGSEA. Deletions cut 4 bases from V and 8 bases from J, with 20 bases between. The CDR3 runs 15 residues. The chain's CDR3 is CSVAVGGALREKLFF. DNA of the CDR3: TGCAGCGTTGCTGTAGGTGGGGCGTTACGCGAAAAACTGTTTTTT.

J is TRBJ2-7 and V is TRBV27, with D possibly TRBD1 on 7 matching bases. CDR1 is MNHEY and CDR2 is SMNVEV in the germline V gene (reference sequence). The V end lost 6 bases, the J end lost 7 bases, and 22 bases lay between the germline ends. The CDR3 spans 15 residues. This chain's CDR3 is CASRPGGLYSGEQYF. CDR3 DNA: TGTGCCAGCAGGCCAGGGGGACTTTATTCGGGGGAGCAGTACTTC.

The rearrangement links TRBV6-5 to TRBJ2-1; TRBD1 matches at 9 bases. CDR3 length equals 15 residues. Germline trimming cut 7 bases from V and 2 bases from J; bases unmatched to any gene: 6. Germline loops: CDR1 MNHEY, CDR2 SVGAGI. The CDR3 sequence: CASTTDRGTYNEQFF. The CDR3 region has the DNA TGTGCCAGCACCACCGACAGGGGGACCTACAATGAGCAGTTCTTC.

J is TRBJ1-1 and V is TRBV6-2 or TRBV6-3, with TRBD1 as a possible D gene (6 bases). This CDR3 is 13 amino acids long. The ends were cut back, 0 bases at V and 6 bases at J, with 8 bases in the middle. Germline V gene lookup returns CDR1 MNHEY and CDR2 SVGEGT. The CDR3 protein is CASSYSSGAEAFF. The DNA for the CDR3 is TGTGCCAGCAGTTACTCATCAGGGGCTGAAGCTTTCTTT.

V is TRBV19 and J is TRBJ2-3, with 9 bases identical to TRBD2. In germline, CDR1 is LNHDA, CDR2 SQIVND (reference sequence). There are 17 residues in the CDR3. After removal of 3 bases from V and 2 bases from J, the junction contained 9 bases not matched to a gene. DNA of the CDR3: TGTGCCAGTAGTATTTTACCTAGCGGGGATATCACAGATACGCAGTATTTT. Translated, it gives CASSILPSGDITDTQYF.

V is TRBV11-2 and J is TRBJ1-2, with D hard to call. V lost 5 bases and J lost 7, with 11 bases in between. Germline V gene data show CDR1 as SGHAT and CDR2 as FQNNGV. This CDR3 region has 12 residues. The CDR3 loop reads CASSRGTTGYTF. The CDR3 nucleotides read TGTGCCAGCAGCCGAGGTACGACTGGCTACACCTTC.

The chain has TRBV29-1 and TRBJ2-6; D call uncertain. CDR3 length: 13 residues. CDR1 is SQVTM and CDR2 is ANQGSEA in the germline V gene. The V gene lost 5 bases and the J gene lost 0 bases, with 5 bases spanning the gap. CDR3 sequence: CSVLSSGANVLTF. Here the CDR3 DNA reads TGCAGCGTTTTGAGCTCTGGGGCCAACGTCCTGACTTTC.

CDR3 protein: CASSFSGLYNEQFF. The CDR3 region has the DNA TGTGCCAGCAGCTTTAGCGGGCTTTACAATGAGCAGTTCTTC. This chain joins TRBV11-2 and TRBJ2-1; 7 bases are a match to TRBD2. The junction had 3 bases not matched to a gene; V was cut back by 3 bases and J by 4 bases. Germline CDR1 is SGHAT and CDR2 is FQNNGV. The CDR3 consists of 14 residues.

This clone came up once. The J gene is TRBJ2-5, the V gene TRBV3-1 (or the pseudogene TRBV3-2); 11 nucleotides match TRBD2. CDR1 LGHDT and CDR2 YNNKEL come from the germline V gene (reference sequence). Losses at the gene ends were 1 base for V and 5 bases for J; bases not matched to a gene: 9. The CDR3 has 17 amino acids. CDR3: CASSQGLAGGPGETQYF. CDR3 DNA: TGTGCCAGCAGCCAAGGGTTAGCGGGGGGGCCGGGGGAGACCCAGTACTTC.